This T cell receptor (delta chain) was observed in a study of γδ T cells in repeated Plasmodium falciparum infection. Background on the study: Donors had four controlled P. falciparum NF54 infections over roughly 640 days. Samples were taken at baseline, before some infections, and 21 days after each. Study-wide results and caveats: Vdelta2-negative gammadelta repertoires, largely Vdelta1+, seemingly showed infection-driven waves of new clonal selection.

This CDR3 comprises 26 residues. The germline gives CDR1 TSWWSYY, CDR2 QGS. The junction had 34 bases not matched to a gene; V was cut back by 1 base and J by 0 bases. On this clone: The antigen is undetermined. TCRdb's protein for this DNA is that of a much larger clone and differs from the translation at residue 7, likely a read error; the protein shown is the DNA translation.

Bulk repertoires came from Vgamma9/Vdelta2+ or Vdelta2-negative gammadelta T cells flow-sorted from PBMC. TCRdb reanalysed the multiplex PCR reads with CATT. The sample holds approximately 53,000 delta-chain clones, around 1.8% seen once. V and J are TRDV1 and TRDJ1, with TRDD3 identical over 8 bases. TCRdb is silent on the J gene; assignment here came from matching the DNA to germline. The source of this sequence is a pool of human donors (malaria-infected and uninfected, not separated). Input material: gamma-delta T cells from blood. CDR3 sequence: CALGEPPPFSTFILLGAPAYTDKLIF. In DNA, the CDR3 is TGTGCTCTTGGGGAACCTCCACCCTTTTCTACGTTTATACTACTGGGGGCCCCGGCGTACACCGATAAACTCATCTTT.